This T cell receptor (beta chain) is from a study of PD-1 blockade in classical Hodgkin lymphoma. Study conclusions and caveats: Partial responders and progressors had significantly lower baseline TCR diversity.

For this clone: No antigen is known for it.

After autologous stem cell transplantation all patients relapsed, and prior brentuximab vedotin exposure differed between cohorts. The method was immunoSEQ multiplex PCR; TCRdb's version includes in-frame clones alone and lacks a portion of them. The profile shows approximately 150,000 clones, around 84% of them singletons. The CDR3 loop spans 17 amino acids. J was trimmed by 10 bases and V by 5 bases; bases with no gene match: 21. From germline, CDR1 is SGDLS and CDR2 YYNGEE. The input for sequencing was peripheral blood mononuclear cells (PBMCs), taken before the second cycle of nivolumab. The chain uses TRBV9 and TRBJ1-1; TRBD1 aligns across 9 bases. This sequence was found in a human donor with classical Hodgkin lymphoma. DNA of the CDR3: TGTGCCAGCAGAGGAGTAGCTACCGAACAGGGGGCAGCGGGAGCTTTCTTT. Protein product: CASRGVATEQGAAGAFF.